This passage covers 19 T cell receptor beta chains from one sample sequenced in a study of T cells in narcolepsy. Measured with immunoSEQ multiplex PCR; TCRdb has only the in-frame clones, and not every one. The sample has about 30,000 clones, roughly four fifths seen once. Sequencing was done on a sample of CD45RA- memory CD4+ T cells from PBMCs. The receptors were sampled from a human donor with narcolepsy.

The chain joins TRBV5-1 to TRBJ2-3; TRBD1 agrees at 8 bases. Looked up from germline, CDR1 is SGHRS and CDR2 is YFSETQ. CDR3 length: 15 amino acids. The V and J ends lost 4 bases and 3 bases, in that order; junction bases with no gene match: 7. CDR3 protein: CASSHQGAITDTQYF. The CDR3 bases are TGCGCCAGCAGCCACCAGGGGGCGATAACAGATACGCAGTATTTT.

CDR3 coding DNA: TGTGCCACCAGCAGGGGACGGGAATTCAATCAGCCCCAGCATTTT. The encoded protein is CATSRGREFNQPQHF. The V and J genes are TRBV15 and TRBJ1-5; D might be TRBD1 (5 bases). The V gene's germline CDR1 is LNHNV and CDR2 YYDKDF (reference sequence). The CDR3 is made up of 15 amino acids. The ends were cut back, 3 bases at V and 3 bases at J, with 12 bases in the middle.

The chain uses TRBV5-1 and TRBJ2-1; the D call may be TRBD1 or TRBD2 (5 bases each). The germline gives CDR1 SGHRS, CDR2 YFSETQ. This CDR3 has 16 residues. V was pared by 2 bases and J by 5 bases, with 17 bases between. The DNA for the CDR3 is TGCGCCAGCAGCTTATTCGACAGCGGAAATGACAATGAGCAGTTCTTC. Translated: CASSLFDSGNDNEQFF.

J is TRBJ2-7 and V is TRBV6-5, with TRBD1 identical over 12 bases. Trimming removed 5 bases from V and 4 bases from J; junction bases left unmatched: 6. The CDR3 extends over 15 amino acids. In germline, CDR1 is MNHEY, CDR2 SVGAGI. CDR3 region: CASSRGQGATYEQYF. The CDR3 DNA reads TGTGCCAGCAGTAGGGGACAGGGGGCCACATACGAGCAGTACTTC.

CDR3 residues: CASSLSLMQGREKLFF. The CDR3 DNA reads TGTGCCAGCAGCTTATCGCTGATGCAGGGGCGAGAAAAACTGTTTTTT. V usage is TRBV7-2 and J usage is TRBJ1-4, with TRBD1 as a possible D gene (6 bases). The CDR3 covers 16 residues. Trimming took off 2 bases at V and 8 bases at J, with 18 bases between the two ends. Germline V lookup: CDR1 SGHTA, CDR2 FQGNSA. The variable domain in full, with the rest retrieved from reference TRBV7-2 and TRBJ1-4, is GAGVSQSPSNKVTEKGKDVELRCDPISGHTALYWYRQSLGQGLEFLIYFQGNSAPDKSGLPSDRFSAERTGGSVSTLTIQRTQQEDSAVYLCASSLSLMQGREKLFFGSGTQLSVL.

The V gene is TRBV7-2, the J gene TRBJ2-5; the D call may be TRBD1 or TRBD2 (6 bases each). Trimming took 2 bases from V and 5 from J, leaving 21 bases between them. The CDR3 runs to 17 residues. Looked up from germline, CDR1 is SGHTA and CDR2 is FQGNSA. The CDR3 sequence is CASSLSNPRGRTETQYF. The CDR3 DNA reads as TGTGCCAGCAGCTTATCAAACCCCCGGGGGCGTACGGAGACCCAGTACTTC.

The CDR3 here is CASSPIDEAFF. The CDR3 DNA reads TGTGCCAGCAGTCCGATCGATGAAGCTTTCTTT. The chain joins TRBV28 to TRBJ1-1; no firm D call. V was pared by 5 bases and J by 7 bases, with 8 bases between. Germline V gene lookup returns CDR1 MDHEN and CDR2 SYDVKM. The CDR3 is 11 amino acids.

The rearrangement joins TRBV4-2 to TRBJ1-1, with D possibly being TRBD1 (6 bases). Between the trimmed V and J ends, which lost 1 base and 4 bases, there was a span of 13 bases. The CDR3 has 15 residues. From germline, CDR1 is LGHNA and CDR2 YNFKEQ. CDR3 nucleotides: TGTGCCAGCAGCCAAGCGCAGGGGATGAGCACTGAAGCTTTCTTT. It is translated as CASSQAQGMSTEAFF.

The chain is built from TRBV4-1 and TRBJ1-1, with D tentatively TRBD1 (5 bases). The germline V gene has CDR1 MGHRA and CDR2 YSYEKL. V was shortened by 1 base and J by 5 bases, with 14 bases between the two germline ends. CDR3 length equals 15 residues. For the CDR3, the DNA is TGCGCCAGCAGCCAAGTCCACGCAGGGAAGACTGAAGCTTTCTTT. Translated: CASSQVHAGKTEAFF.

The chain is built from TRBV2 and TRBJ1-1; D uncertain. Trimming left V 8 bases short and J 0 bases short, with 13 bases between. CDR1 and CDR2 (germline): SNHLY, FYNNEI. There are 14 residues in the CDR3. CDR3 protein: CASLVSRLNTEAFF. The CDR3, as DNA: TGTGCCAGCCTTGTAAGTCGACTGAACACTGAAGCTTTCTTT.

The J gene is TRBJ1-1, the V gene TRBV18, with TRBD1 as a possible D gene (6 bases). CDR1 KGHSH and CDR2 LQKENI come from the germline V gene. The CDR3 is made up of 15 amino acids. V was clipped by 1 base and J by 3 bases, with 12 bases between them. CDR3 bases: TGTGCCAGCTCACCACGTCGGGGGCAGGACACTGAAGCTTTCTTT. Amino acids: CASSPRRGQDTEAFF.

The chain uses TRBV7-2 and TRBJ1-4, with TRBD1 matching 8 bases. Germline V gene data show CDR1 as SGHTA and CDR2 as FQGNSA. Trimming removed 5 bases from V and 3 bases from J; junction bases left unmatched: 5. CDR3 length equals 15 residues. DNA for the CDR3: TGTGCCAGCAGCCCAAGCAGGGGGCCTAATGAAAAACTGTTTTTT. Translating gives CASSPSRGPNEKLFF.

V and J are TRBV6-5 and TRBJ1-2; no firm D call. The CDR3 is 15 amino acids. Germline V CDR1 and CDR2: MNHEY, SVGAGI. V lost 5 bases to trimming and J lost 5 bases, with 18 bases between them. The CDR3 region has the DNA TGTGCCAGCAGTACAAACGGGCCTGTCCTTTATGGCTACACCTTC. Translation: CASSTNGPVLYGYTF.

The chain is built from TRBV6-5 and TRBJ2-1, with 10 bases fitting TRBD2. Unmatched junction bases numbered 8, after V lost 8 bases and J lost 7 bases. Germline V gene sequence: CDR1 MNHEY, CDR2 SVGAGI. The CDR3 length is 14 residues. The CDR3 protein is CASGSGGAFNEQFF. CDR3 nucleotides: TGTGCCAGCGGAAGCGGGGGGGCTTTTAATGAGCAGTTCTTC.

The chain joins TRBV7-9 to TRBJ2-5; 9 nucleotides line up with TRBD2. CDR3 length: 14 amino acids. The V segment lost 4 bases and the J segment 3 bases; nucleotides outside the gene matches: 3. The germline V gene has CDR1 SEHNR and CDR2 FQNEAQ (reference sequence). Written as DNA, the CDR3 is TGTGCCAGCAGCTCGTTAGCGGGGGAAGAGACCCAGTACTTC. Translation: CASSSLAGEETQYF. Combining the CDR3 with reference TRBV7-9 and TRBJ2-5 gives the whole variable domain DTGVSQNPRHKITKRGQNVTFRCDPISEHNRLYWYRQTLGQGPEFLTYFQNEAQLEKSRLLSDRFSAERPKGSFSTLEIQRTEQGDSAMYLCASSSLAGEETQYFGPGTRLLVL.

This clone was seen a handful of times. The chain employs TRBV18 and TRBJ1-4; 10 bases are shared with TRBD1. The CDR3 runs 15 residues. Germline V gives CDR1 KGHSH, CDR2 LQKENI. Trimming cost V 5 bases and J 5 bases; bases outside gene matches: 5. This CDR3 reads CASSSTGQGNEKLFF. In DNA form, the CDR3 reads TGTGCCAGCTCATCCACGGGACAGGGGAATGAAAAACTGTTTTTT.

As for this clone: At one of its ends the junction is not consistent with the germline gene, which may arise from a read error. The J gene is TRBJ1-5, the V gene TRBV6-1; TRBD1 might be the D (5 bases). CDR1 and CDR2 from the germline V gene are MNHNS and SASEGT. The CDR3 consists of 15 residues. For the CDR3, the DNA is TGTGCCAGCACTACCCAGGGCCTTGCCAATCAGCCCCGGCATTTT. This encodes CASTTQGLANQPRHF.

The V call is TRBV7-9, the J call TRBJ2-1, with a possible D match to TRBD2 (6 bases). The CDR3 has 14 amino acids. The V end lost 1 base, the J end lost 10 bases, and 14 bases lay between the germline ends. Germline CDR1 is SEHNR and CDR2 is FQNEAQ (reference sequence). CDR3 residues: CASSLELAELEQFF. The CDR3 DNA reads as TGTGCCAGCAGCTTAGAGTTAGCGGAGCTAGAGCAGTTCTTC.

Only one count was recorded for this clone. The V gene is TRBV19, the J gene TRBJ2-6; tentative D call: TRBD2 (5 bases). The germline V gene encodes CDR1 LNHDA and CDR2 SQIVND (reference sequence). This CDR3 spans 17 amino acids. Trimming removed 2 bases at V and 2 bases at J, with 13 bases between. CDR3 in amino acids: CASSISARGTGANVLTF. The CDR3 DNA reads TGTGCCAGTAGTATATCTGCTCGGGGTACTGGGGCCAACGTCCTGACTTTC.